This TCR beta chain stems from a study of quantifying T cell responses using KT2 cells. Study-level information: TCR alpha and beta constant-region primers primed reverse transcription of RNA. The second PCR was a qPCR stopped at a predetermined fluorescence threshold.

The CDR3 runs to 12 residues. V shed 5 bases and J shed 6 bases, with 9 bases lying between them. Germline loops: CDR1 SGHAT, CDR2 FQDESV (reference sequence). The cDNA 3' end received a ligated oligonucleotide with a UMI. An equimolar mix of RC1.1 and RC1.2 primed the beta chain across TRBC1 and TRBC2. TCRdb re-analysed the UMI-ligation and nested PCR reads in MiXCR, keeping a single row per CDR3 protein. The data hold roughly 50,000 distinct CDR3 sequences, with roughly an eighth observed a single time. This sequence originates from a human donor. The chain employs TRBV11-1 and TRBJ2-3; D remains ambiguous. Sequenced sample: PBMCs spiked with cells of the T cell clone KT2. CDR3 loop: CASSQDGDTQYF. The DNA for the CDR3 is TGTGCCAGCAGCCAAGACGGTGATACGCAGTATTTT.